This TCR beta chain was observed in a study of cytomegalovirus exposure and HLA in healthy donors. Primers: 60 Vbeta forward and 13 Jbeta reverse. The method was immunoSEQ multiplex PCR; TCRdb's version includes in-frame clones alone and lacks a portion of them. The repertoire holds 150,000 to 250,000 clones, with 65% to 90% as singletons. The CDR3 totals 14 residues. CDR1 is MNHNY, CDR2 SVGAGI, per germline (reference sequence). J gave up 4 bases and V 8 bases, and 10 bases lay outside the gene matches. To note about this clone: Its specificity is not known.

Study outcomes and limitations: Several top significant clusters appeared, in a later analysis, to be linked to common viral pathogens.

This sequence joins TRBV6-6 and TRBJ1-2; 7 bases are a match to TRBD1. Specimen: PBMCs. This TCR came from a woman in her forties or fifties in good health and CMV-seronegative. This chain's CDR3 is CASRPGTVTYGYTF. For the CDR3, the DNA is TGTGCCAGCCGTCCTGGGACAGTGACCTATGGCTACACCTTC.